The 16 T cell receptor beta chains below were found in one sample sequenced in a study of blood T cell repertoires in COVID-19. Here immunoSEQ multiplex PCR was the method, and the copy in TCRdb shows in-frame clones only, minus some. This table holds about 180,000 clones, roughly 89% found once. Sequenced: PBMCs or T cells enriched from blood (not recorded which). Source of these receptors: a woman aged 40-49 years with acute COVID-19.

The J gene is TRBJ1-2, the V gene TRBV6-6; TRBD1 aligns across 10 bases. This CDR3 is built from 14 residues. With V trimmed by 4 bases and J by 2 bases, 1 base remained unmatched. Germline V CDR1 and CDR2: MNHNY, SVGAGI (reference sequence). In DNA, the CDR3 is TGTGCCAGCAGTTGGGACAGGGGAAACTATGGCTACACCTTC. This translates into CASSWDRGNYGYTF.

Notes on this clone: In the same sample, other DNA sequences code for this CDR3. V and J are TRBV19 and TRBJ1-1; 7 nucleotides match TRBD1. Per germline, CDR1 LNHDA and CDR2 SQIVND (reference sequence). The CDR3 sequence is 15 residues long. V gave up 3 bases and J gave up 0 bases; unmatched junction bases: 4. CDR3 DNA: TGTGCCAGTAGTATTTTAGGGGGCTTGAACACTGAAGCTTTCTTT. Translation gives CASSILGGLNTEAFF.

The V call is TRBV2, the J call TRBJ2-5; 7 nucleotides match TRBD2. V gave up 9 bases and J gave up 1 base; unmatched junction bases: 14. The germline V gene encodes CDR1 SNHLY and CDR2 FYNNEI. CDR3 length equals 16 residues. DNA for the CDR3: TGTGCCAGATCCCTCACGACTAGCCGACCCCAAGAGACCCAGTACTTC. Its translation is CARSLTTSRPQETQYF. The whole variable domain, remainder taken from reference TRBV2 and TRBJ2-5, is EPEVTQTPSHQVTQMGQEVILRCVPISNHLYFYWYRQILGQKVEFLVSFYNNEISEKSEIFDDQFSVERPDGSNFTLKIRSTKLEDSAMYFCARSLTTSRPQETQYFGPGTRLLVL.

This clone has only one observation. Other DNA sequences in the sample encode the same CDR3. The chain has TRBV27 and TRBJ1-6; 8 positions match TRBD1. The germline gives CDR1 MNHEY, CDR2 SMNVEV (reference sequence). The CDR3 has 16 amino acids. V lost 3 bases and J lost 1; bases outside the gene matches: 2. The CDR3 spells CASSFQGASYNSPLHF. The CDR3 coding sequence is TGTGCCAGCAGTTTCCAGGGGGCTTCCTATAATTCACCCCTCCACTTT.

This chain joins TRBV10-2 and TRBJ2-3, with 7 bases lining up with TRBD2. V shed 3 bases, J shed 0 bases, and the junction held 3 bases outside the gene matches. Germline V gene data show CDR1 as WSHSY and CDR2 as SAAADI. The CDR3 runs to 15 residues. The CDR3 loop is CASSEWGGSTDTQYF. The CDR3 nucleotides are TGCGCCAGCAGTGAATGGGGGGGTAGCACAGATACGCAGTATTTT.

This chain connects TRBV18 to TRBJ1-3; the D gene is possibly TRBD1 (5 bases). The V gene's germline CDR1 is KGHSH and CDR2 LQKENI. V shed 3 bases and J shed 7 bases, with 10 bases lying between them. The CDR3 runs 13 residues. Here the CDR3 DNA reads TGTGCCAGCTCACCTTCCCGGGGGAACACCATATATTTT. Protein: CASSPSRGNTIYF.

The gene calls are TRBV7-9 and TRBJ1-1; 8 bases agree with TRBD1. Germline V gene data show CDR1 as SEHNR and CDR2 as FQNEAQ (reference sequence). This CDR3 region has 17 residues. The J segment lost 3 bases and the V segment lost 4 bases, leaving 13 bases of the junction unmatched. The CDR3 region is CASSSPPGTGLYTEAFF. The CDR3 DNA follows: TGTGCCAGCAGCTCACCTCCCGGGACAGGATTGTACACTGAAGCTTTCTTT.

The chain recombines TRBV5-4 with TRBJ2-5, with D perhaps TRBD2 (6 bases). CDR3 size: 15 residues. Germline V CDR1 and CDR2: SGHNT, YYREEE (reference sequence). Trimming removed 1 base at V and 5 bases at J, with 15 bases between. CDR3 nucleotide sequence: TGTGCCAGCAGCTTGAATTCGGCTGGAGGGGAGACCCAGTACTTC. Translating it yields CASSLNSAGGETQYF.

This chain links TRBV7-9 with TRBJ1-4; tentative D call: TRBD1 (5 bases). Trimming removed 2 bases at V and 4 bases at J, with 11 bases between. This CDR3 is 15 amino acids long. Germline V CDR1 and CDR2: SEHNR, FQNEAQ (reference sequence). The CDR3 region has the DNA TGTGCCAGCAGCTTACGACAGCTTAATAATGAAAAACTGTTTTTT. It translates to CASSLRQLNNEKLFF.

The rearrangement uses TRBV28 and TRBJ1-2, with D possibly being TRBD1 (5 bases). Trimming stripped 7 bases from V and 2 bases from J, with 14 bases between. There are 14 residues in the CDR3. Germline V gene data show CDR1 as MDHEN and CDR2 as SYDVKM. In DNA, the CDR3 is TGTGCCAGCACTCCCGGGAGGGGAAACTATGGCTACACCTTC. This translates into CASTPGRGNYGYTF.

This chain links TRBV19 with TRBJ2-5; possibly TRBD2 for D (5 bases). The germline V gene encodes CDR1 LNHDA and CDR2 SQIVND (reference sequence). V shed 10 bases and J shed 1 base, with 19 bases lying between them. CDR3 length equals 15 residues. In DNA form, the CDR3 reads TGTGCCACCAACCCAGGCTTTGCGGGCCAAGAGACCCAGTACTTC. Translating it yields CATNPGFAGQETQYF.

CDR3 nucleotides: TGTGCCAGCAGCGTAAATAGCGGTAGCACAGATACGCAGTATTTT. Encoded protein: CASSVNSGSTDTQYF. The rearrangement links TRBV9 to TRBJ2-3; possibly TRBD2 for D (6 bases). The germline CDR1 and CDR2 sequences are SGDLS and YYNGEE. The CDR3 runs 15 residues. With 1 base removed from V and 0 bases from J, the gap between germline ends came to 9 bases.

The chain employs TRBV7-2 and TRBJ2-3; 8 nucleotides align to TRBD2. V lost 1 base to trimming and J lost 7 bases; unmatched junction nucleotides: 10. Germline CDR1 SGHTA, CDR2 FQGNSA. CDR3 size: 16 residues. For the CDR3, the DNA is TGTGCCAGCAGCTTAGTACCTAGCGGGTGGTCGAATACGCAGTATTTT. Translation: CASSLVPSGWSNTQYF.

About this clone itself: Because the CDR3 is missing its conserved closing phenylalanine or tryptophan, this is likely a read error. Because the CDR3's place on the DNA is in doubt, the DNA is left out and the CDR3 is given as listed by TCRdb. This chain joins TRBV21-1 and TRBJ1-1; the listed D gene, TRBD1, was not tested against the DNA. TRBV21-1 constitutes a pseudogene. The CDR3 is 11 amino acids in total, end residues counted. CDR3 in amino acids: CASSLSYQGLI.

CDR3: CASSEARPGTDTQYF. CDR3 DNA: TGTGCCAGTAGTGAGGCTCGGCCCGGCACAGATACGCAGTATTTT. The rearrangement links TRBV19 to TRBJ2-3, with D hard to call. Germline CDR1 is LNHDA and CDR2 is SQIVND (reference sequence). This CDR3 is 15 amino acids long. The germline V and J ends were trimmed by 5 bases and 1 base, with 13 bases remaining between them.

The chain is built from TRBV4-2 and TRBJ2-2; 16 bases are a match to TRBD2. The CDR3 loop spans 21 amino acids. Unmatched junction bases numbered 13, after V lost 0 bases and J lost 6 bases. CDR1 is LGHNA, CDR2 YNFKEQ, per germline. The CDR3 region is CASSQDRVGTSGGVRAGELFF. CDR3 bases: TGTGCCAGCAGCCAAGATCGAGTAGGGACTAGCGGGGGGGTGAGGGCCGGGGAGCTGTTTTTT.